Following are 29 T cell receptor beta chains from one sample sequenced in a study of T cells after yellow fever vaccination. TCRdb reprocessed the 5' RACE reads via MiXCR and lists one record per CDR3 protein. This sample has approximately 300,000 distinct CDR3 sequences; roughly 8.7% occur once, and the top ten carry roughly 17%. The sample here was PBMCs, taken on the day of the first yellow fever vaccination. All receptors derive from a man between 18 and 35 years old who received the YFV17D yellow fever vaccine.

The sample holds a few counts of this clonotype. The rearrangement uses TRBV4-2 and TRBJ2-7; no definite D call. The CDR3 spans 17 residues. Germline V lookup: CDR1 LGHNA, CDR2 YNFKEQ. V shed 0 bases and J shed 0 bases, with 15 bases lying between them. CDR3 loop: CASSQDLALLPSYEQYF. Written as DNA, the CDR3 is TGTGCCAGCAGCCAAGATTTAGCCCTCCTACCCTCCTACGAGCAGTACTTC.

This chain joins TRBV20-1 and TRBJ2-4, with no clear D. Looked up from germline, CDR1 is DFQATT and CDR2 is SNEGSKA (reference sequence). The germline V and J ends were trimmed by 6 bases and 1 base, with 10 bases remaining between them. The CDR3 has 13 amino acids. The CDR3 loop is CSATTGAKNIQYF. CDR3 sequence (DNA): TGCAGTGCCACCACCGGGGCCAAAAACATTCAGTACTTC.

This clonotype was observed many times. The chain carries TRBV18 and TRBJ2-4; D remains ambiguous. The CDR3 has 14 amino acids. The germline V gene encodes CDR1 KGHSH and CDR2 LQKENI. The V and J ends lost 3 bases and 5 bases respectively, with 11 bases between them. The CDR3: CASSPGSGENIQYF. The CDR3 DNA reads TGTGCCAGCTCACCGGGGTCAGGCGAAAACATTCAGTACTTC.

There are many counts of this clonotype. The V call is TRBV7-2, the J call TRBJ2-3; D is undetermined. V was cut by 5 bases and J by 1 base, with 7 bases left in between. Germline loops: CDR1 SGHTA, CDR2 FQGNSA. This CDR3 is 13 amino acids long. DNA for the CDR3: TGTGCCAGCAGCCCAAAGGGCACAGATACGCAGTATTTT. It encodes CASSPKGTDTQYF.

This clonotype was observed a few times. This sequence joins TRBV5-1 and TRBJ1-1; no clear D. In germline, CDR1 is SGHRS, CDR2 YFSETQ. V lost 0 bases to trimming and J lost 5 bases, with 23 bases between them. The CDR3 contains 18 residues. CDR3 DNA: TGCGCCAGCAGCTTGGTTGTCCGGACTTCTGTAGACTATACTGAAGCTTTCTTT. Translation: CASSLVVRTSVDYTEAFF.

This clonotype was counted only a few times. This chain joins TRBV5-1 and TRBJ1-4, with 7 nucleotides matching TRBD1. CDR3 length: 14 amino acids. CDR1 and CDR2 (germline): SGHRS, YFSETQ. Trimming cost V 0 bases and J 8 bases; bases outside gene matches: 4. CDR3 in DNA: TGCGCCAGCAGCTTGGACGGACAGGAAGAAAAACTGTTTTTT. It codes for CASSLDGQEEKLFF.

This sequence joins TRBV5-4 and TRBJ1-4; the D is unclear. Germline loops: CDR1 SGHNT, CDR2 YYREEE (reference sequence). CDR3 length: 12 residues. V lost 5 bases to trimming and J lost 6 bases, with 8 bases between them. CDR3 in amino acids: CASSQDYEKLFF. The CDR3 coding sequence is TGTGCCAGCAGTCAAGATTATGAAAAACTGTTTTTT.

The rearrangement uses TRBV7-2 and TRBJ2-7; D gene unclear. The CDR3 is 13 amino acids. The germline V gene encodes CDR1 SGHTA and CDR2 FQGNSA. Deletions cut 0 bases from V and 3 bases from J, with 6 bases between. The CDR3 nucleotides read TGTGCCAGCAGCTTAGCAGGGAACTACGAGCAGTACGTC. Its protein product is CASSLAGNYEQYV.

As concerns this clonotype: One end of the junction does not line up with germline, which may come from a read error. This chain links TRBV14 with TRBJ2-5; 11 bases are a match to TRBD2. The CDR3 runs to 18 residues. Germline V gene lookup returns CDR1 SGHDN and CDR2 FVKESK. The CDR3 reads CASSQFASSGGSGETLYF. The CDR3 DNA is TGTGCCAGCAGCCAATTCGCCTCTAGCGGGGGGTCGGGTGAGACCCTGTACTTC.

This sequence joins TRBV30 and TRBJ2-7; the D call may be TRBD1 or TRBD2 (5 bases each). The V gene's germline CDR1 is GTSNPN and CDR2 SVGIG (reference sequence). There are 12 residues in the CDR3. The ends were cut back, 1 base at V and 6 bases at J, with 10 bases in the middle. The CDR3 nucleotides read TGTGCCTGGAGTGGGGGGATCGGCGAGCAGTACTTC. It translates to CAWSGGIGEQYF.

The chain links TRBV6-2 or TRBV6-3 to TRBJ1-5, with TRBD1 matching over 7 bases. V gave up 5 bases and J gave up 3 bases; unmatched junction bases: 16. This CDR3 contains 18 residues. CDR1 MNHEY and CDR2 SVGEGT come from the germline V gene. The CDR3 nucleotides are TGTGCCAGCAGTAACCGACTCCGGACAGGCCAGTTCAATCAGCCCCAGCATTTT. It specifies CASSNRLRTGQFNQPQHF.

The chain uses TRBV12-3 or TRBV12-4 and TRBJ1-1; D is unresolved. The CDR3 totals 14 residues. Trimming took 7 bases from V and 0 from J, leaving 12 bases between them. CDR3 sequence (DNA): TGTGCCAGCACCCCCAGCCGAGTGAACACTGAAGCTTTCTTT. Amino acids: CASTPSRVNTEAFF.

The chain carries TRBV19 and TRBJ2-5; possibly TRBD2 for D (6 bases). The CDR3 consists of 15 residues. Germline V gene sequence: CDR1 LNHDA, CDR2 SQIVND (reference sequence). The V end was cut by 6 bases, the J end by 2 bases, with 16 bases between. The CDR3 DNA reads as TGTGCCAGTAGAAAACTAGCTGGCGAACAAGAGACCCAGTACTTC. Protein sequence: CASRKLAGEQETQYF.

V gene TRBV6-2 or TRBV6-3 combines with J gene TRBJ2-1; 9 bases agree with TRBD2. The CDR3 is 18 residues long. The germline V gene encodes CDR1 MNHEY and CDR2 SVGEGT. V lost 2 bases, J lost 9 bases, and 17 bases stayed unmatched. The CDR3 sequence is CASSYQREAGGSYFEQFF. The CDR3 DNA reads TGTGCCAGCAGTTACCAAAGAGAAGCGGGGGGCTCGTATTTTGAGCAGTTCTTC.

The J gene is TRBJ1-5, the V gene TRBV7-6; D is uncertain. Germline V gene lookup returns CDR1 SGHVS and CDR2 FNYEAQ. This CDR3 spans 16 amino acids. V shed 1 base and J shed 0 bases, with 10 bases lying between them. Here the CDR3 reads CASSLGSRNSNQPQHF. The DNA for the CDR3 is TGTGCCAGCAGCTTAGGGAGTCGGAATAGCAATCAGCCCCAGCATTTT.

This clonotype appeared many times. The V and J genes are TRBV18 and TRBJ2-2; 8 bases line up with TRBD2. The trim removed 5 bases at V and 3 bases at J, leaving 8 bases unmatched. Germline V gene lookup returns CDR1 KGHSH and CDR2 LQKENI. The CDR3 contains 16 residues. The CDR3 protein is CASSSRGGSDTGELFF. CDR3 DNA: TGTGCCAGCTCATCACGGGGGGGTTCGGACACCGGGGAGCTGTTTTTT. Combining the CDR3 with reference TRBV18 and TRBJ2-2 gives the whole variable domain NAGVMQNPRHLVRRRGQEARLRCSPMKGHSHVYWYRQLPEEGLKFMVYLQKENIIDESGMPKERFSAEFPKEGPSILRIQQVVRGDSAAYFCASSSRGGSDTGELFFGEGSRLTVL.

This clonotype was seen only a few times. CDR3 sequence (DNA): TGTGCCAGCAGCTTAGAAGGCAATTGGGAGACCCAGTACTTC. Translation: CASSLEGNWETQYF. The J gene is TRBJ2-5, the V gene TRBV7-6; no definite D call. V lost 1 base and J 5 bases, leaving 11 bases between the germline ends. The germline CDR1 and CDR2 sequences are SGHVS and FNYEAQ. The CDR3 is 14 amino acids.

The chain has TRBV5-6 and TRBJ2-6; D gene ambiguous. Trimming cost V 5 bases and J 0 bases, with 12 bases left between them. The CDR3 contains 16 residues. Per the germline V gene, CDR1 is SGHDT and CDR2 is YYEEEE. CDR3 sequence: CASRVGIDSGANVLTF. The CDR3 coding sequence is TGTGCCAGCAGGGTTGGTATCGACTCTGGGGCCAACGTCCTGACTTTC.

V is TRBV6-5 and J is TRBJ2-7; 10 nucleotides agree with TRBD1. Trimming removed 4 bases from V and 1 base from J; junction bases left unmatched: 4. The CDR3 contains 15 residues. Looked up from germline, CDR1 is MNHEY and CDR2 is SVGAGI. The CDR3 region is CASSSQGQGSYEQYV. Here the CDR3 DNA reads TGTGCCAGCAGTTCACAGGGACAGGGGTCCTACGAGCAGTACGTC.

This clonotype has more than one count but fewer than ten. The V and J genes are TRBV4-1 and TRBJ1-5; 8 nucleotides match TRBD1. After removal of 4 bases from V and 5 bases from J, the junction contained 7 bases not matched to a gene. The germline V gene has CDR1 MGHRA and CDR2 YSYEKL. CDR3 length equals 15 residues. The CDR3 DNA reads TGCGCCAGCAGCCGAAAGGACAGGGACGATCAGCCCCAGCATTTT. Its translation is CASSRKDRDDQPQHF.

This chain links TRBV19 with TRBJ1-6; weak D call: TRBD1 (5 bases). The germline V and J ends were trimmed by 10 bases and 9 bases, with 16 bases remaining between them. Germline assignment: CDR1 LNHDA and CDR2 SQIVND (reference sequence). This CDR3 region has 13 residues. For the CDR3, the DNA is TGTGCCACCCAGGGTTGGCGGGGTTCACCCCTCCACTTT. Residues: CATQGWRGSPLHF.

This sequence joins TRBV4-1 and TRBJ2-4, with 7 bases identical to TRBD1. J gave up 4 bases and V 3 bases, and 9 bases lay outside the gene matches. Germline V gives CDR1 MGHRA, CDR2 YSYEKL. The CDR3 covers 16 residues. The CDR3 DNA reads TGCGCCAGCAGCCAGCCCACGGGACAGCAAAAAAACATTCAGTACTTC. As protein: CASSQPTGQQKNIQYF.

The chain is built from TRBV10-3 and TRBJ1-2; no reliable D call. The germline V and J ends were trimmed by 6 bases and 0 bases, with 5 bases remaining between them. The germline gives CDR1 ENHRY, CDR2 SYGVKD. CDR3 length: 12 residues. CDR3 coding DNA: TGTGCCATCAGGGGTACTAACTATGGCTACACCTTC. It encodes CAIRGTNYGYTF.

This clonotype was recorded many times. V and J are TRBV6-2 or TRBV6-3 and TRBJ2-1; D is perhaps TRBD1 or TRBD2 (5 bases each). Germline CDR1 reads MNHEY; CDR2 reads SVGEGT. The CDR3 runs 17 residues. Trimming removed 0 bases at V and 3 bases at J, with 15 bases between. The CDR3 bases are TGTGCCAGCAGTTACTCGAGTGTGAGAGGGGTCTACAATGAGCAGTTCTTC. Translated, it gives CASSYSSVRGVYNEQFF.

A few counts support this clonotype. This rearrangement joins TRBV28 to TRBJ1-5; D ambiguous. Germline CDR1 MDHEN, CDR2 SYDVKM. The CDR3 spans 16 residues. Trimming took 2 bases from V and 7 from J, leaving 18 bases between them. In DNA, the CDR3 is TGTGCCAGCAGTTTAATATCGGCAGCAAACGACCAGCCCCAGCATTTT. This encodes CASSLISAANDQPQHF.

This clonotype was observed a handful of times. CDR3: CASSLWTGEYEQYF. For the CDR3, the DNA is TGTGCCAGCAGTCTTTGGACAGGGGAGTACGAGCAGTACTTC. V gene TRBV6-1 combines with J gene TRBJ2-7; 9 bases fit TRBD1. The CDR3 runs 14 residues. Trimming took 5 bases from V and 4 from J; bases not matched to a gene: 6. The V gene's germline CDR1 is MNHNS and CDR2 SASEGT.

This clonotype has just a few counts. This chain connects TRBV30 to TRBJ2-5; no clear D gene. CDR3 length: 14 amino acids. Germline V gene lookup returns CDR1 GTSNPN and CDR2 SVGIG (reference sequence). V was trimmed by 0 bases and J by 0 bases, leaving 8 bases between them. CDR3 sequence reads: CAWSVWGNQETQYF. Written as DNA, the CDR3 is TGTGCCTGGAGTGTCTGGGGAAACCAAGAGACCCAGTACTTC.

This clonotype was seen a few times. V gene TRBV9 combines with J gene TRBJ1-3; 9 bases are shared with TRBD1. CDR1 is SGDLS and CDR2 is YYNGEE in the germline V gene. Trimming cost V 4 bases and J 0 bases; bases outside gene matches: 5. The CDR3 has 16 amino acids. CDR3 sequence reads: CASSPGQGNSGNTIYF. The CDR3 DNA sequence: TGTGCCAGCAGCCCGGGACAGGGCAACTCTGGAAACACCATATATTTT.

This clonotype was detected only a few times. The J gene is TRBJ1-5, the V gene TRBV19, with 7 bases identical to TRBD1. Germline loops: CDR1 LNHDA, CDR2 SQIVND (reference sequence). J was trimmed by 4 bases and V by 6 bases; bases with no gene match: 3. The CDR3 totals 13 residues. In DNA, the CDR3 is TGTGCCAGTAGCGGGACAGCAAATCAGCCCCAGCATTTT. Translated: CASSGTANQPQHF.